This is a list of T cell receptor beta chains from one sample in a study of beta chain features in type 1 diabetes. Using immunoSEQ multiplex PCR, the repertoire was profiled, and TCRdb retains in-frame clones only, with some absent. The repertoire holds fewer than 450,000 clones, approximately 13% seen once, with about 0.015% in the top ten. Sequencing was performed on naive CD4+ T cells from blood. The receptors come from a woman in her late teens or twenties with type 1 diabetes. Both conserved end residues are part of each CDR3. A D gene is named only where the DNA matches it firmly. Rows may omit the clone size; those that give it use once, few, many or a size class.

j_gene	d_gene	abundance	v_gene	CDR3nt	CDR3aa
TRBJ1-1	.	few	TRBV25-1	TGTGCCAGCAGTTTTAAACAGACCGCCGACACTGAAGCTTTCTTT	CASSFKQTADTEAFF
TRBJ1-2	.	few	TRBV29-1	TGCAGCGTTGACCCCCAAAGGGGAGGCTATGGCTACACCTTC	CSVDPQRGGYGYTF
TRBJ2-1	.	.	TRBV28	TGTGCCAGCACCCCCCCGGATGAGCAGTTCTTC	CASTPPDEQFF
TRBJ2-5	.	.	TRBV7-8	TGTGCCAGCTCCGGGGGTACCCAAGAGACCCAGTACTTC	CASSGGTQETQYF
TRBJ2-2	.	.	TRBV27	TGTGCCACGGGGGAAAGAGGCACCGGGGAGCTGTTTTTT	CATGERGTGELFF
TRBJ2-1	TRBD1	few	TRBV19	TGTGCCAGTAGTATACGTGACAGGGGTACTGAGCAGTTCTTC	CASSIRDRGTEQFF
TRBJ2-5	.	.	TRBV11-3	TGTGCCAGCAGGCCGGGGGGCAAAGAGACCCAGTACTTC	CASRPGGKETQYF
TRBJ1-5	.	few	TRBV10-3	TGTGCCAGCGGGACCGATCAGCCCCAGCATTTT	CASGTDQPQHF
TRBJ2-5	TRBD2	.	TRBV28	TGTGCCAGCAGGGCAGCCTTCGGCGGGAGGAAAGAAGAGACCCAGTACTTC	CASRAAFGGRKEETQYF
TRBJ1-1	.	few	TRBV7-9	TGTGCCAGCAGCGAACAGGGACCGAACACTGAAGCTTTCTTT	CASSEQGPNTEAFF
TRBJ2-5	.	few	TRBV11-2	TGTGCCAGCAGCTTCACACACACCCAAGAGACCCAGTACTTC	CASSFTHTQETQYF
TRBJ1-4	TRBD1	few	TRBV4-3	TGCGCCAGCAGCCTGACAGGGGTTGGGGCTAATGAAAAACTGTTTTTT	CASSLTGVGANEKLFF
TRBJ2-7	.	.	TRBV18	TGTGCCAGCTCACCGGCAGAGGGCCCGTACGAGCAGTACTTC	CASSPAEGPYEQYF
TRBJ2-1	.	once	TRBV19	TGTGCCAGTAGTGCCCACAGGGGGGGCGATGAGCAGTTCTTC	CASSAHRGGDEQFF
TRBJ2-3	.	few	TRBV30	TGTGCCTGGACCAATCTGGAGAGAGATACGCAGTATTTT	CAWTNLERDTQYF
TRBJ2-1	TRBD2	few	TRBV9	TGTGCCAGCAGCGTAGGAGCGGGAGGTTTCAATGAGCAGTTCTTC	CASSVGAGGFNEQFF
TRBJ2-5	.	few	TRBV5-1	TGCGCCAGCAGGGCCGACCAAGAGACCCAGTACTTC	CASRADQETQYF
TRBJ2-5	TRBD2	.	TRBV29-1	TGCAGCGTTGTAGCGGGAGAAGAGACCCAGTACTTC	CSVVAGEETQYF
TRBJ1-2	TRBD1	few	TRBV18	TGTGCCAGCTCCCTTGGGACAGGTTCATATGGCTACACCTTC	CASSLGTGSYGYTF
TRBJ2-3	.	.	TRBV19	TGTGCCAGTAGGGGGCTTTCCCTCACAGATACGCAGTATTTT	CASRGLSLTDTQYF
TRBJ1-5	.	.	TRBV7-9	TGTGCCAGCAGTTCAAACATGGTACCTCAGCCCCAGCATTTT	CASSSNMVPQPQHF
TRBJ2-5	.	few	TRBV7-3	TGTGCCAGCAGCGGTTCGGGTTCGGAGACCCAGTACTTC	CASSGSGSETQYF
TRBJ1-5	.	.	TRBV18	TGTGCCAGCTCACCAGACCAGGGCAATCAGCCCCAGCATTTT	CASSPDQGNQPQHF
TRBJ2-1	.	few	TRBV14	TGTGCCAGCAGCCAAGGGAGGTTCGATGAGCAGTTCTTC	CASSQGRFDEQFF
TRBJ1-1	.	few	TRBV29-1	TGCAGCGCGACTCTAGCACGGGGGGCTTTCTTT	CSATLARGAFF
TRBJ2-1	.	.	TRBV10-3	TGTGCCATCAGTGAGGCGGGTCTAGAAGGTAATGAGCAGTTCTTC	CAISEAGLEGNEQFF
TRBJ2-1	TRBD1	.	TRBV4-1	TGCGCCAGCAGCCAAGATCAGGGGGTCGGAGACTCCTACAATGAGCAGTTCTTC	CASSQDQGVGDSYNEQFF
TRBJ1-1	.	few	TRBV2	TGTGCCAGCAACCTCTGGGGCGGTGGGACTGAAGCTTTCTTT	CASNLWGGGTEAFF
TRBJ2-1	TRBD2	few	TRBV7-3	TGTGCCAGCAGCTTAAGGGGTAGCGGGAGCAATGAGCAGTTCTTC	CASSLRGSGSNEQFF
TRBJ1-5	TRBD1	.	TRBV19	TGTGCCACCGGGGAGACAGGGACCAATCAGCCCCAGCATTTT	CATGETGTNQPQHF
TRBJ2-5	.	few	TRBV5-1	TGCGCCAGCAGCGCTCGGGATTCCCAAGAGACCCAGTACTTC	CASSARDSQETQYF
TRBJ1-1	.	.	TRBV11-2	TGTGCCAGCAGCTTAGGCTCAGACACACGAAAGTTTGAAGCTTTCTTT	CASSLGSDTRKFEAFF
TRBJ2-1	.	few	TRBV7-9	TGTGCCAGCAGTTCAATAGCGGCTGAGCAGTTCTTC	CASSSIAAEQFF
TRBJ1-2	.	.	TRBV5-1	TGCGCCAGCAGCGTACAGGACCCAGGCGGCTATGGCTACACCTTC	CASSVQDPGGYGYTF
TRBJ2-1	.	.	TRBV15	TGTGCCACCAGCAGAGGGGGGGAGTTATATGAGCAGTTCTTC	CATSRGGELYEQFF
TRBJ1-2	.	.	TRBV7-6	TGTGCCAGCAGCCGATACGCGGAGACCTCCGGGACTAACTATGGCTACACCTTC	CASSRYAETSGTNYGYTF
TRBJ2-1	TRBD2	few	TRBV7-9	TGTGCCAGCAGCTGGACTAGCGGAGCCTACAATGAGCAGTTCTTC	CASSWTSGAYNEQFF
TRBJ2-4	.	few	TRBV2	TGTGCCGGCTGGGGGCTAGCCAAAAACATTCAGTACTTC	CAGWGLAKNIQYF
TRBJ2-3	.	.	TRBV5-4	TGTGCCAGCAGCTTGGGAAGCGGGCTTAGCACAGATACGCAGTATTTT	CASSLGSGLSTDTQYF
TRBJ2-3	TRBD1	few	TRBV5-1	TGCGCCAGCAGCTTAGGGGGCGGTCCTAGCACAGATACGCAGTATTTT	CASSLGGGPSTDTQYF
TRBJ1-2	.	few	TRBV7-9	TGTGCCAGCAGCTCCAACGAGGGGAGGATTGCTGGCTACACCTTC	CASSSNEGRIAGYTF
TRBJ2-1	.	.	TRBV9	TGTGCCAGCAGCATAGGGTTAGCTGACAATGAGCAGTTCTTC	CASSIGLADNEQFF
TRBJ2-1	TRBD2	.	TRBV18	TGTGCCAGCTCACCACAGTTCCAGCGGGGGTACAATGAGCAGTTCTTC	CASSPQFQRGYNEQFF
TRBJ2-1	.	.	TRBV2	TGTGCCAGCAACCCGGGGGGGACAGGGATACATGAGCAGTTCTTC	CASNPGGTGIHEQFF
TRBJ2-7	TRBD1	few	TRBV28	TGTGCCAGCAGTCCCTCCCGCCGGGACAGACCCTACGAGCAGTACTTC	CASSPSRRDRPYEQYF
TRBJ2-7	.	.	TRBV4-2	TGTGCCAGCAGCCTACGGGAGAAGGGCGAGCAGTACTTC	CASSLREKGEQYF
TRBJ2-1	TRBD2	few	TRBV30	TGTGCCTGGAGTGGCGGGAGGCGCTCCTACAATGAGCAGTTCTTC	CAWSGGRRSYNEQFF
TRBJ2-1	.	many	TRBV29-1	TGCAGCGTTGATCGTGGAGGAGAGCAGTTCTTC	CSVDRGGEQFF
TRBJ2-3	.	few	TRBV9	TGTGCCAGCAGCGTAGGACAGCGCACAGATACGCAGTATTTT	CASSVGQRTDTQYF
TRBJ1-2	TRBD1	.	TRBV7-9	TGTGCCGCCAGTGGACAGGCCGATGGCTACACCTTC	CAASGQADGYTF
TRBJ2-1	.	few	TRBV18	TGTGCCAGCTCACCAGTAGGCAGGGTGAATGAGCAGTTCTTC	CASSPVGRVNEQFF
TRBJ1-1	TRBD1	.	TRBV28	TGTGCCAGCAGTGAAGGGGGCAACACTGAAGCTTTCTTT	CASSEGGNTEAFF
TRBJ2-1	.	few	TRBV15	TGTGCCACCAGCAACACCGGGATCAAGCAGTTCTTC	CATSNTGIKQFF